Listed below are T cell receptor beta chains from one sample, sequenced in a study of identical twins. A single record per CDR3 protein comes from TCRdb applying MiXCR to the 5' RACE reads. Here the sample spans 350,000 or so distinct CDR3 sequences, 8.5% to 10% being singletons. The sequenced sample consisted of naive T cells sorted from blood. Every receptor here comes from a woman aged 45-60 years in good health. CDR3s include the opening cysteine and the closing phenylalanine or tryptophan. A D gene is named only where the DNA matches it firmly. The size field is filled for only some rows; it gives once, few, many or a size class.

clone_size: many; j_call: TRBJ1-3; d_call: NA; v_call: TRBV12-3/TRBV12-4; cdr3_aa: CASSFGGSGNTIYF; cdr3_nt: TGTGCCAGCAGTTTCGGAGGCTCTGGAAACACCATATATTTT
clone_size: NA; j_call: TRBJ2-1; d_call: NA; v_call: TRBV30; cdr3_aa: CAWSGLERSYNEQFF; cdr3_nt: TGTGCCTGGAGTGGACTCGAGCGCTCCTACAATGAGCAGTTCTTC
clone_size: NA; j_call: TRBJ2-5; d_call: NA; v_call: TRBV29-1; cdr3_aa: CSVFPTRGAEETQYF; cdr3_nt: TGCAGCGTTTTTCCTACCAGGGGCGCGGAAGAGACCCAGTACTTC
clone_size: many; j_call: TRBJ2-2; d_call: TRBD2; v_call: TRBV10-3; cdr3_aa: CASRTSANTGELFF; cdr3_nt: TGTGCCTCGCGGACTAGCGCAAACACCGGGGAGCTGTTTTTT
clone_size: NA; j_call: TRBJ2-4; d_call: NA; v_call: TRBV5-1; cdr3_aa: CASSLRAGTKNIQYF; cdr3_nt: TGCGCCAGCAGCTTGCGGGCCGGGACCAAAAACATTCAGTACTTC
clone_size: many; j_call: TRBJ1-5; d_call: NA; v_call: TRBV4-1; cdr3_aa: CASSQGLSNQPQHF; cdr3_nt: TGCGCCAGCAGCCAAGGTCTTAGCAATCAGCCCCAGCATTTT
clone_size: few; j_call: TRBJ2-7; d_call: NA; v_call: TRBV7-6; cdr3_aa: CASSTGGRRSYEQYF; cdr3_nt: TGTGCCAGCAGCACAGGCGGCCGGAGGTCCTACGAGCAGTACTTC
clone_size: many; j_call: TRBJ1-1; d_call: NA; v_call: TRBV20-1; cdr3_aa: CSARDPGKVSTEAFF; cdr3_nt: TGCAGTGCTAGAGACCCAGGGAAGGTAAGCACTGAAGCTTTCTTT
clone_size: few; j_call: TRBJ2-1; d_call: NA; v_call: TRBV7-2; cdr3_aa: CASSFSRSEQFF; cdr3_nt: TGTGCCAGCAGCTTCTCTAGGAGTGAGCAGTTCTTC
clone_size: many; j_call: TRBJ2-3; d_call: NA; v_call: TRBV29-1; cdr3_aa: CSVGTRTQYF; cdr3_nt: TGCAGCGTTGGGACCCGTACGCAGTATTTT
clone_size: NA; j_call: TRBJ2-1; d_call: NA; v_call: TRBV5-1; cdr3_aa: CASSLGAMDEQFF; cdr3_nt: TGCGCCAGCAGCTTGGGAGCTATGGATGAGCAGTTCTTC
clone_size: many; j_call: TRBJ2-7; d_call: NA; v_call: TRBV4-1; cdr3_aa: CASSQVVTVVGEQYF; cdr3_nt: TGCGCCAGCAGCCAAGTGGTAACAGTCGTTGGTGAGCAGTACTTC
clone_size: NA; j_call: TRBJ1-5; d_call: NA; v_call: TRBV20-1; cdr3_aa: CSARDVTNQPQHF; cdr3_nt: TGCAGTGCTAGAGATGTGACGAATCAGCCCCAGCATTTT
clone_size: NA; j_call: TRBJ1-1; d_call: NA; v_call: TRBV3-1; cdr3_aa: CASSQVRYTEAFF; cdr3_nt: TGTGCCAGCAGCCAAGTAAGGTACACTGAAGCTTTCTTT
clone_size: NA; j_call: TRBJ1-5; d_call: NA; v_call: TRBV20-1; cdr3_aa: CSASHDGGLQPQHF; cdr3_nt: TGCAGTGCTAGCCACGACGGGGGGCTGCAGCCCCAGCATTTT
clone_size: NA; j_call: TRBJ2-1; d_call: TRBD2; v_call: TRBV27; cdr3_aa: CASSLRWTSGSAYNEQFF; cdr3_nt: TGTGCCAGCAGTTTACGGTGGACTAGCGGGAGCGCTTACAATGAGCAGTTCTTC
clone_size: few; j_call: TRBJ2-7; d_call: NA; v_call: TRBV5-1; cdr3_aa: CASSLRDKKIEQYF; cdr3_nt: TGCGCCAGCAGCTTGAGGGACAAAAAGATAGAGCAGTACTTC
clone_size: NA; j_call: TRBJ2-7; d_call: NA; v_call: TRBV20-1; cdr3_aa: CSAPAPRLGNEQYF; cdr3_nt: TGCAGTGCACCAGCCCCCAGGCTGGGAAACGAGCAGTACTTC
clone_size: few; j_call: TRBJ1-5; d_call: NA; v_call: TRBV19; cdr3_aa: CASSMGGGGQPQHF; cdr3_nt: TGTGCCAGTAGTATGGGGGGCGGTGGACAGCCCCAGCATTTT
clone_size: many; j_call: TRBJ2-3; d_call: NA; v_call: TRBV20-1; cdr3_aa: CSAKQGPDTQYF; cdr3_nt: TGCAGTGCTAAACAGGGTCCAGATACGCAGTATTTT
clone_size: few; j_call: TRBJ1-5; d_call: TRBD1; v_call: TRBV19; cdr3_aa: CASRDRGFQPQHF; cdr3_nt: TGTGCCAGTAGGGACAGGGGTTTCCAGCCCCAGCATTTT
clone_size: NA; j_call: TRBJ2-1; d_call: TRBD2; v_call: TRBV2; cdr3_aa: CASTNFEGEGQNEQFF; cdr3_nt: TGTGCCAGCACCAACTTCGAAGGGGAGGGGCAAAATGAGCAGTTCTTC
clone_size: NA; j_call: TRBJ1-5; d_call: NA; v_call: TRBV28; cdr3_aa: CASSLRENRVIRQPQHF; cdr3_nt: TGTGCCAGCAGTTTAAGGGAGAACAGGGTGATAAGACAGCCCCAGCATTTT
clone_size: NA; j_call: TRBJ2-4; d_call: TRBD2; v_call: TRBV15; cdr3_aa: CATSKGLAGGPNIQYF; cdr3_nt: TGTGCCACCAGCAAAGGACTAGCGGGAGGGCCAAACATTCAGTACTTC
clone_size: many; j_call: TRBJ1-4; d_call: NA; v_call: TRBV20-1; cdr3_aa: CSGRGAGSEKLFF; cdr3_nt: TGCAGTGGCAGAGGGGCTGGTTCTGAAAAACTGTTTTTT
clone_size: NA; j_call: TRBJ2-3; d_call: NA; v_call: TRBV12-3/TRBV12-4; cdr3_aa: CASRSGHTDTQYF; cdr3_nt: TGTGCCAGCAGATCGGGCCACACAGATACGCAGTATTTT
clone_size: NA; j_call: TRBJ2-1; d_call: TRBD2; v_call: TRBV2; cdr3_aa: CASLLAGEDNEQFF; cdr3_nt: TGTGCCAGCCTATTAGCGGGAGAGGACAATGAGCAGTTCTTC
clone_size: many; j_call: TRBJ2-7; d_call: TRBD1; v_call: TRBV29-1; cdr3_aa: CSVEGGQTYEQYF; cdr3_nt: TGCAGCGTTGAAGGGGGACAGACCTACGAGCAGTACTTC
clone_size: NA; j_call: TRBJ2-7; d_call: NA; v_call: TRBV27; cdr3_aa: CASRKGGWTYEQYF; cdr3_nt: TGTGCCAGCCGGAAGGGTGGGTGGACCTACGAGCAGTACTTC
clone_size: many; j_call: TRBJ2-1; d_call: TRBD2; v_call: TRBV20-1; cdr3_aa: CSASRIAGYNEQFF; cdr3_nt: TGCAGTGCCTCCCGGATAGCGGGGTACAATGAGCAGTTCTTC
clone_size: many; j_call: TRBJ1-5; d_call: NA; v_call: TRBV12-3/TRBV12-4; cdr3_aa: CASAQAANQPQHF; cdr3_nt: TGTGCCAGCGCCCAAGCAGCTAATCAGCCCCAGCATTTT
clone_size: NA; j_call: TRBJ2-2; d_call: TRBD1; v_call: TRBV7-9; cdr3_aa: CACRDRGSGELFF; cdr3_nt: TGTGCCTGCCGGGACAGGGGCTCCGGGGAGCTGTTTTTT
clone_size: few; j_call: TRBJ2-5; d_call: NA; v_call: TRBV2; cdr3_aa: CASSDGGSETQYF; cdr3_nt: TGTGCCAGCAGTGATGGGGGGTCGGAGACCCAGTACTTC
clone_size: NA; j_call: TRBJ2-3; d_call: NA; v_call: TRBV11-2; cdr3_aa: CASSVGASGTDTQYF; cdr3_nt: TGTGCCAGCAGCGTGGGGGCTAGCGGTACAGATACGCAGTATTTT
clone_size: NA; j_call: TRBJ2-7; d_call: TRBD1; v_call: TRBV3-1; cdr3_aa: CASSDPGQGPAYEQYF; cdr3_nt: TGTGCCAGCAGCGACCCGGGACAGGGGCCAGCCTACGAGCAGTACTTC
clone_size: NA; j_call: TRBJ2-1; d_call: TRBD2; v_call: TRBV11-2; cdr3_aa: CASSQEAGALYNEQFF; cdr3_nt: TGTGCCAGCAGCCAGGAAGCGGGAGCCCTCTACAATGAGCAGTTCTTC
clone_size: NA; j_call: TRBJ2-7; d_call: TRBD2; v_call: TRBV29-1; cdr3_aa: CSVEGGRMGEQYF; cdr3_nt: TGCAGCGTTGAGGGCGGGAGGATGGGCGAGCAGTACTTC
clone_size: NA; j_call: TRBJ2-6; d_call: NA; v_call: TRBV30; cdr3_aa: CAWRRAQLTGANVLTF; cdr3_nt: TGTGCCTGGAGACGGGCTCAGCTCACTGGGGCCAACGTCCTGACTTTC
clone_size: NA; j_call: TRBJ2-1; d_call: TRBD2; v_call: TRBV11-3; cdr3_aa: CASSSLTSGRSEQFF; cdr3_nt: TGTGCCAGCAGCTCCCTGACTAGCGGGAGAAGTGAGCAGTTCTTC
clone_size: few; j_call: TRBJ2-2; d_call: NA; v_call: TRBV11-2; cdr3_aa: CASSSGVAGPDTGELFF; cdr3_nt: TGTGCCAGCAGTTCAGGAGTAGCAGGGCCGGACACCGGGGAGCTGTTTTTT